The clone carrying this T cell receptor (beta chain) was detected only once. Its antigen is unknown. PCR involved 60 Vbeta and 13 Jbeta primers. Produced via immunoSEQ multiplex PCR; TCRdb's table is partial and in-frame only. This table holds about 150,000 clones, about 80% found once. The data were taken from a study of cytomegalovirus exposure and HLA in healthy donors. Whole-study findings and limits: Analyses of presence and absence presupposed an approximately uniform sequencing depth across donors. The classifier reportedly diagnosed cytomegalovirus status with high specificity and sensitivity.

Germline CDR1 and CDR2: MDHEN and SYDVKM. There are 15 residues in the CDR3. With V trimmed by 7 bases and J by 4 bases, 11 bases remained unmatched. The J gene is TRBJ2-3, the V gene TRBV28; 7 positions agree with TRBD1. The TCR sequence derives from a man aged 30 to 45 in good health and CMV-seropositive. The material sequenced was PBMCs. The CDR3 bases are TGTGCCAGCACCGCTAGGACAGGTCTAGCAGATACGCAGTATTTT. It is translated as CASTARTGLADTQYF. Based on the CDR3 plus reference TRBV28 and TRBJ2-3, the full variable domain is DVKVTQSSRYLVKRTGEKVFLECVQDMDHENMFWYRQDPGLGLRLIYFSYDVKMKEKGDIPEGYSVSREKKERFSLILESASTNQTSMYLCASTARTGLADTQYFGPGTRLTVL.